Listed below are T cell receptor beta chains from one sample, sequenced in a study of T cell responses to AZD1222 COVID-19 vaccine. Clones were sequenced by immunoSEQ multiplex PCR, and TCRdb holds only the in-frame ones, with some missing. This table has 160,000 or so clones, about nine tenths appearing once. The sequenced sample was peripheral blood, obtained 28 days after the second dose of the MenACWY control vaccine. These receptors originate from an adult who received the MenACWY meningococcal vaccine as a control. Each CDR3 is given with its conserved first and last residue. D genes are given only for firm matches. Size values are once, few and many counts, or a class for expanded clones, and some rows have none.

abundance,len,v_gene,d_gene,j_gene,CDR3nt,CDR3aa
few,13,TRBV3-1/TRBV3-2,.,TRBJ1-1,TGTGCCAGCAGCCACGATGGACCCCCTGAAGCTTTCTTT,CASSHDGPPEAFF
.,14,TRBV21-1,.,TRBJ2-7,TGTGCCAGCAGCAAAGAACCGGCAGGCTACGAGCAGTACTTC,CASSKEPAGYEQYF
.,16,TRBV5-1,TRBD1,TRBJ2-2,TGCGCCAGCAGCTTGGCCCAGGACAGGGTCACCGGGGAGCTGTTTTTT,CASSLAQDRVTGELFF
.,15,TRBV5-1,.,TRBJ1-1,TGCGCCAGCAGCTTGGTGCCAGGGTCCGTCACTGAAGCTTTCTTT,CASSLVPGSVTEAFF
.,12,TRBV30,.,TRBJ2-5,TGTGCCTGGAATACAGGGCTGGGGACCCAGTACTTC,CAWNTGLGTQYF
.,15,TRBV7-2,.,TRBJ2-7,TGTGCCAGCAGCTTAGCGGCGGGACAGACCTACGAGCAGTACTTC,CASSLAAGQTYEQYF
.,18,TRBV28,TRBD2,TRBJ2-1,TGTGCCAGCAGCCCCTCTCCGGGTAGCGGGTATTCCTACAATGAGCAGTTCTTC,CASSPSPGSGYSYNEQFF
.,16,TRBV5-1,.,TRBJ2-3,TGCGCCAGCAGCTTAGGGCAGATGACTAGCACAGATACGCAGTATTTT,CASSLGQMTSTDTQYF
.,12,TRBV9,.,TRBJ1-2,TGTGCCAGCAGTCGGATAGGCGATGGCTACACCTTC,CASSRIGDGYTF
.,13,TRBV11-2,.,TRBJ1-2,TGTGCCAGCGCACAGGTTACTAACTATGGCTACACCTTC,CASAQVTNYGYTF
.,14,TRBV3-1/TRBV3-2,.,TRBJ1-2,TGTGCCAGCAGCCATGGGCCGGGGGTTGGTGGCTACACCTTC,CASSHGPGVGGYTF
once,20,TRBV3-1/TRBV3-2,TRBD2,TRBJ2-2,TGTGCCAGCAGCCAAGAATACGGCGGGAGGGCCAATTTAAGGACCGGGGAGCTGTTTTTT,CASSQEYGGRANLRTGELFF
.,15,TRBV5-1,.,TRBJ2-2,TGCGCCAGCAGCTCCCGGTCGGGAAACACCGGGGAGCTGTTTTTT,CASSSRSGNTGELFF
.,13,TRBV18,.,TRBJ1-5,TGTGCCAGCACCCCGGGGGAGAATCAGCCCCAGCATTTT,CASTPGENQPQHF
.,14,TRBV5-6,.,TRBJ1-2,TGTGCCAGCAGCATGCTAGGGGGGAACTATGGCTACACCTTC,CASSMLGGNYGYTF
.,12,TRBV7-9,.,TRBJ1-5,TGTGCCAGCAGCTTAGGGGATCAGCCCCAGCATTTT,CASSLGDQPQHF
.,16,TRBV20-1,TRBD2,TRBJ2-1,TGCAGTGCTAGTCGGCCAGCGGGAGGAACCTACAATGAGCAGTTCTTC,CSASRPAGGTYNEQFF
once,15,TRBV30,.,TRBJ1-5,TGTGCCTGGAGTCCACCCGGGGGTAACCATCAGCCCCAGCATTTT,CAWSPPGGNHQPQHF
.,14,TRBV7-2,TRBD1,TRBJ1-6,TGTGCCAGCAGCCAAGGACAGGGATGGTCACCCCTCCACTTT,CASSQGQGWSPLHF
.,14,TRBV18,.,TRBJ2-3,TGTGCCAGCTCACCACTGGAGGGCCGAGATACGCAGTATTTT,CASSPLEGRDTQYF
.,15,TRBV30,.,TRBJ1-2,TGTGCCTGGAGTGTCGGAAGGAGAGATAACTATGGCTACACCTTC,CAWSVGRRDNYGYTF
.,14,TRBV6-8,.,TRBJ1-6,TGTGCCAGGTTAAGAGGGGGAGGTAATTCACCCCTCCACTTT,CARLRGGGNSPLHF
few,14,TRBV19,.,TRBJ2-2,TGTGCCAGTAGTGTACCAGTTGCCACCGGGGAGCTGTTTTTT,CASSVPVATGELFF
.,13,TRBV12-3/TRBV12-4,.,TRBJ1-4,TGTGCCAGCACCCAGAATGGGCAGGAAAAACTGTTTTTT,CASTQNGQEKLFF
.,17,TRBV4-3,TRBD1,TRBJ1-6,TGCGCCAGCAGCCAAGATCTTAGGGGACAGGGCAATTCACCCCTCCACTTT,CASSQDLRGQGNSPLHF
.,11,TRBV27,TRBD1,TRBJ2-1,TGTGCCAGCAGCGGGACAGGGAGGGAGTTCTTC,CASSGTGREFF
.,13,TRBV7-2,.,TRBJ1-1,TGTGCCAGCAGCTTAGACAGATTCACTGAAGCTTTCTTT,CASSLDRFTEAFF
.,12,TRBV7-9,.,TRBJ1-1,TGTGCCAGCAGCTTGGGCCTCGGTGAAGCTTTCTTT,CASSLGLGEAFF
.,14,TRBV28,.,TRBJ2-7,TGTGCCAGCAGCCTGGCGGGGCAGTCCTACGAGCAGTACTTC,CASSLAGQSYEQYF
.,13,TRBV6-5,.,TRBJ2-7,TGTGCCAGCAGTTACGGGGCTTCCTACGAGCAGTACTTC,CASSYGASYEQYF
.,15,TRBV28,.,TRBJ1-4,TGTGCCACCTACTCCTTCGGGACGGCAAATGAAAAACTGTTTTTT,CATYSFGTANEKLFF
.,16,TRBV19,.,TRBJ2-1,TGTGCCAGTAGTCGCACCCCCGGGCCTCCCTACAATGAGCAGTTCTTC,CASSRTPGPPYNEQFF